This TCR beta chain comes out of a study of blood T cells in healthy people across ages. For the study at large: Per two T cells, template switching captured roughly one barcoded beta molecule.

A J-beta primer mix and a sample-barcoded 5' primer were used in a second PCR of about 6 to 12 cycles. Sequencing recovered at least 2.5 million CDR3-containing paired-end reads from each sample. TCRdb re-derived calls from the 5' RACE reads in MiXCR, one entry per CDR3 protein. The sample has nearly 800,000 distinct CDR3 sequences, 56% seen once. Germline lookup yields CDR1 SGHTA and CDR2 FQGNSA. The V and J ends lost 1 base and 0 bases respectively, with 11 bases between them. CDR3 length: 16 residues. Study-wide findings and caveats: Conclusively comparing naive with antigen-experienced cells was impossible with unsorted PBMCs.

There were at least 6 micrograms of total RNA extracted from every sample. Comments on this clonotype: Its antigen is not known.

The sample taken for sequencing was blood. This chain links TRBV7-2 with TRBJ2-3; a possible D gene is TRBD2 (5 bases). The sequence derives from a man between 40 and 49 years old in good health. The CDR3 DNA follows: TGTGCCAGCAGCTTAGTGGCAACGGGAAGCACAGATACGCAGTATTTT. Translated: CASSLVATGSTDTQYF.